The clone carrying this T cell receptor (beta chain) was observed once. Its antigen is unknown. V lost 4 bases and J lost 5, with 14 bases in between. This CDR3 contains 14 residues. Germline CDR1 is SGHVS and CDR2 is FQNEAQ. This record belongs to a study of cytomegalovirus exposure and HLA in healthy donors. Study-wide points: In a later analysis, TCR beta V- and J-gene trimming showed a link to a missense DCLRE1C variant. A few CMV-associated chains proved CMV antigen-specific in vitro.

In the PCR, 60 Vbeta and 13 Jbeta primers were used. As processed by the authors: An analysis performed later counted around 80 million unique TCR beta chains (approximately 10 million of them shared). Assay: immunoSEQ multiplex PCR; the TCRdb copy retains only in-frame clones and omits some. The D gene and trimming were derived from the DNA, and the V and J assignments and clone size from that table. The sample has just over 150,000 clones, around 79% seen once; the top ten hold around 0.97%. The source of this sequence is a woman aged 45-59 years in good health and CMV-seropositive. This sequence joins TRBV7-8 and TRBJ1-1; no firm D call. What was sequenced was PBMCs. The CDR3 spells CASSSREAGTEAFF. The CDR3 region has the DNA TGTGCCAGCAGCTCGAGGGAGGCCGGGACTGAAGCTTTCTTT.